This TCR beta chain derives from a study of cytomegalovirus exposure and HLA in healthy donors. Broader study findings: Presence/absence comparisons presumed near-even sequencing depth among donors. A link between a missense DCLRE1C variant and TCR beta V- and J-gene trimming emerged from a later analysis. Later examination showed HLA-associated TCR beta chains had greater clonal expansion than equally common others.

As to this clone: Its antigen remains unknown.

The donors comprised healthy bone marrow donors. The PCR employed 60 Vbeta primers together with 13 Jbeta primers. The repertoire was sequenced with immunoSEQ multiplex PCR; TCRdb's copy has only in-frame clones and lacks some. Here the sample table reports approximately 47,000 clones. Germline lookup yields CDR1 SQVTM and CDR2 ANQGSEA. V dropped 1 base and J dropped 7; count of bases not matched to a gene: 6. This CDR3 comprises 14 residues. J is TRBJ2-1 and V is TRBV29-1; 8 nucleotides match TRBD2. The sequence came from a male donor in good health and CMV-seronegative. Sequencing used PBMCs. CDR3 sequence reads: CSVEGASGSNEQFF. The DNA for the CDR3 is TGCAGCGTTGAAGGGGCTAGCGGGTCTAATGAGCAGTTCTTC.